This T cell receptor beta chain was profiled in a study of blood T cell repertoires in COVID-19. The wider study: There were acute and convalescent COVID-19 samples, and they came from the United States, Italy and Spain. Sample material is recorded as cDNA or gDNA derived from T cells, B-cell-depleted T cells, or PBMCs.

Followed longitudinally, the Seattle patients had been enrolled during active infection. The CDR3 covers 14 residues. The V end lost 1 base, the J end lost 5 bases, and 8 bases lay between the germline ends. Germline CDR1 is SEHNR and CDR2 is FQNEAQ (reference sequence). Original handling: Reference gene primer amplification yielded estimated nucleated cell counts. TCRdb keeps only in-frame clones here, not all; method: immunoSEQ multiplex PCR. V, J and clone size were drawn from that table, and D and trimming were deduced from the DNA. The sample consists of about 160,000 clones, over 85% of them appearing once.

The sequence came from a woman aged 55-69 years with COVID-19, enrolled during active disease. The sequenced sample was peripheral blood. The chain uses TRBV7-9 and TRBJ2-2; tentative D call: TRBD2 (5 bases). The CDR3 region has the DNA TGTGCCAGCAGCTTAGTTCGGGGAACCGGGGAGCTGTTTTTT. This translates into CASSLVRGTGELFF.